The subject of this entry is one TCR beta chain. Its target is unknown. V gave up 6 bases and J gave up 6 bases; unmatched junction bases: 3. Germline CDR1 SSHAT, CDR2 FNYEAQ (reference sequence). The CDR3 runs to 13 residues. Assay: immunoSEQ multiplex PCR; the TCRdb copy retains only in-frame clones and omits some. The sample lists roughly 30,000 clones, almost 85% seen once, with 18% in the top ten. This sample stems from a study of OX40 agonist ivuxolimab in advanced cancers. Looking at the study overall: Partial responses were achieved by three patients, of whom one had hepatocellular carcinoma and two had cutaneous melanoma.

Study results and limitations: Both CD4+ and CD8+ T cell populations in blood had undergone clonal expansion by week 6 at 0.1 to 3.0 mg/kg. Expanded clones tended on average to be more numerous among CD8+ T cells than CD4+.

The rearrangement links TRBV7-7 to TRBJ1-2, with 11 bases identical to TRBD1. This receptor was identified in an adult with an advanced solid tumor such as melanoma, head and neck, liver or kidney cancer. Sequenced here: CD4+ or CD8+ T cells sorted from blood, sampled in a trial of the OX40 agonist ivuxolimab. CDR3: CASSGQGADGYTF. In DNA, the CDR3 is TGTGCCAGCAGTGGACAGGGGGCCGATGGCTACACCTTC.